The 15 T cell receptor beta chains in this list originate from one sample, sequenced in a study of cytomegalovirus exposure and HLA in healthy donors. Use of 60 Vbeta and 13 Jbeta primers characterized the PCR. The repertoire was sequenced with immunoSEQ multiplex PCR; TCRdb's copy has only in-frame clones and lacks some. The data contain around 190,000 clones, around 75% of them seen just once; the ten biggest clones take up less than 4%. The sequenced sample consisted of PBMCs. Receptors were obtained from a young woman in good health and CMV-seropositive.

The chain links TRBV10-1 to TRBJ1-6; D remains ambiguous. Germline V gene data show CDR1 as WNHNN and CDR2 as SYGVQD (reference sequence). This CDR3 contains 12 residues. Between the trimmed V and J ends, which lost 6 bases and 5 bases, there was a span of 5 bases. The CDR3 protein is CASRPDNSPLHF. The CDR3 nucleotides are TGCGCCAGCAGACCGGATAATTCACCCCTCCACTTT.

The chain employs TRBV7-9 and TRBJ1-4; a possible D gene is TRBD1 (5 bases). V was cut by 5 bases and J by 5 bases, with 12 bases left in between. CDR1 and CDR2 (germline): SEHNR, FQNEAQ (reference sequence). The CDR3 extends over 14 amino acids. Here the CDR3 reads CASSRRTRNEKLFF. The CDR3 DNA follows: TGTGCCAGCAGCCGACGGACACGGAATGAAAAACTGTTTTTT.

This chain links TRBV6-6 with TRBJ2-1, with TRBD1 identical over 9 bases. V shed 5 bases and J 7 bases; nucleotides not matched to a gene: 9. Germline assignment: CDR1 MNHNY and CDR2 SVGAGI (reference sequence). This CDR3 region has 15 residues. The CDR3 DNA follows: TGTGCCAGCAGTCAAGCCGGGACAGGGTATAATGAGCAGTTCTTC. Translation: CASSQAGTGYNEQFF.

V and J are TRBV27 and TRBJ2-3; 9 bases agree with TRBD1. The CDR3 runs 17 residues. Trimming removed 7 bases from V and 2 bases from J; junction bases left unmatched: 13. Germline values: CDR1 MNHEY, CDR2 SMNVEV (reference sequence). CDR3: CASTILGTGKSTDTQYF. CDR3 nucleotide sequence: TGTGCCAGCACCATCCTAGGGACAGGGAAATCCACAGATACGCAGTATTTT.

The rearrangement links TRBV27 to TRBJ2-7; possibly TRBD2 for D (5 bases). CDR3 length equals 15 residues. Deletions cut 3 bases from V and 6 bases from J, with 18 bases between. Per germline, CDR1 MNHEY and CDR2 SMNVEV (reference sequence). CDR3 sequence reads: CASSLAGVKSPEQYF. CDR3 sequence (DNA): TGTGCCAGCAGTTTGGCGGGCGTTAAGAGTCCCGAGCAGTACTTC.

The rearrangement links TRBV28 to TRBJ1-2, with TRBD1 matching 7 bases. Germline CDR1 and CDR2: MDHEN and SYDVKM. This CDR3 has 16 residues. Germline trimming cut 5 bases from V and 6 bases from J; bases unmatched to any gene: 15. CDR3 nucleotide sequence: TGTGCCAGCAGTATGAACCTACCTGACAGGGTACATGGCTACACCTTC. It is translated as CASSMNLPDRVHGYTF.

The rearrangement links TRBV2 to TRBJ2-3; maybe TRBD1 (6 bases). CDR1 and CDR2 (germline): SNHLY, FYNNEI. V dropped 6 bases and J dropped 0 bases, with 16 bases sitting between them. The CDR3 runs to 16 residues. CDR3 sequence: CASSAHRASSTDTQYF. The DNA for the CDR3 is TGTGCCAGCAGCGCACACAGGGCGTCCAGCACAGATACGCAGTATTTT.

V usage is TRBV28 and J usage is TRBJ1-6, with TRBD1 identical over 7 bases. V lost 10 bases, J lost 7 bases, and 7 bases stayed unmatched. Germline CDR1 is MDHEN and CDR2 is SYDVKM. CDR3 length equals 13 residues. The CDR3 sequence is CATGTVKNSPLHF. CDR3 bases: TGTGCCACCGGGACAGTGAAAAATTCACCCCTCCACTTT.

This chain joins TRBV5-4 and TRBJ2-2, with TRBD1 matching over 10 bases. Germline CDR1 SGHNT, CDR2 YYREEE (reference sequence). J was trimmed by 6 bases and V by 4 bases; bases with no gene match: 18. This CDR3 is built from 19 residues. As DNA, the CDR3 is TGTGCCAGCAGCCAAATCGGGACAGGGGCGATCGGGATCGCCGGGGAGCTGTTTTTT. Its translation: CASSQIGTGAIGIAGELFF.

V usage is TRBV19 and J usage is TRBJ2-1, with 11 bases aligning to TRBD2. Germline CDR1 LNHDA, CDR2 SQIVND (reference sequence). The length of the CDR3 is 15 residues. J lost 6 bases, V lost 3 bases, and 4 bases had no gene match. The CDR3 nucleotides read TGTGCCAGTAGTATGGATAGCGGGAGGGCCAATGAGCAGTTCTTC. Its translation is CASSMDSGRANEQFF.

The chain carries TRBV9 and TRBJ2-1; 8 bases map to TRBD2. Germline CDR1 SGDLS, CDR2 YYNGEE. The trim removed 0 bases at V and 8 bases at J, leaving 7 bases unmatched. This CDR3 region has 15 residues. CDR3: CASSVVRAGADEQFF. DNA for the CDR3: TGTGCCAGCAGCGTAGTAAGAGCGGGAGCGGATGAGCAGTTCTTC.

The chain has TRBV5-5 and TRBJ2-1; 7 nucleotides match TRBD2. Trimming took 2 bases from V and 9 from J; bases not matched to a gene: 5. The CDR3 is 13 amino acids. The germline CDR1 and CDR2 sequences are SGHKS and YYEKEE (reference sequence). For the CDR3, the DNA is TGTGCCAGCAGCTTCGGCGGGAGCAGTGAGCAGTTCTTC. Protein sequence: CASSFGGSSEQFF.

The rearrangement joins TRBV19 to TRBJ2-1, with no clear D. The CDR3 extends over 14 amino acids. V was trimmed by 5 bases and J by 0 bases, leaving 8 bases between them. Germline assignment: CDR1 LNHDA and CDR2 SQIVND (reference sequence). The DNA of the CDR3 is TGTGCCAGTAGTTCTCGTAGCTCCTACAATGAGCAGTTCTTC. Translated, it gives CASSSRSSYNEQFF. Looking up the rest from reference TRBV19 and TRBJ2-1 gives the full variable domain: DGGITQSPKYLFRKEGQNVTLSCEQNLNHDAMYWYRQDPGQGLRLIYYSQIVNDFQKGDIAEGYSVSREKKESFPLTVTSAQKNPTAFYLCASSSRSSYNEQFFGPGTRLTVL.

In the case of this clone: Additional DNA sequences in this sample encode the identical CDR3. This sequence joins TRBV27 and TRBJ1-5; the D is unclear. Germline loops: CDR1 MNHEY, CDR2 SMNVEV (reference sequence). This CDR3 spans 13 amino acids. The V and J ends lost 6 bases and 4 bases respectively, with 10 bases between them. CDR3 bases: TGTGCCAGCAGCCCCCGGGGTAATCAGCCCCAGCATTTT. The encoded protein is CASSPRGNQPQHF.

V gene TRBV11-2 combines with J gene TRBJ1-5, with TRBD1 matching over 7 bases. Per germline, CDR1 SGHAT and CDR2 FQNNGV. CDR3 length: 17 amino acids. V lost 4 bases, J lost 2 bases, and 11 bases stayed unmatched. The CDR3 protein is CASSSEVGGWRNQPQHF. In DNA form, the CDR3 reads TGTGCCAGCAGCTCAGAGGTAGGGGGCTGGCGCAATCAGCCCCAGCATTTT.